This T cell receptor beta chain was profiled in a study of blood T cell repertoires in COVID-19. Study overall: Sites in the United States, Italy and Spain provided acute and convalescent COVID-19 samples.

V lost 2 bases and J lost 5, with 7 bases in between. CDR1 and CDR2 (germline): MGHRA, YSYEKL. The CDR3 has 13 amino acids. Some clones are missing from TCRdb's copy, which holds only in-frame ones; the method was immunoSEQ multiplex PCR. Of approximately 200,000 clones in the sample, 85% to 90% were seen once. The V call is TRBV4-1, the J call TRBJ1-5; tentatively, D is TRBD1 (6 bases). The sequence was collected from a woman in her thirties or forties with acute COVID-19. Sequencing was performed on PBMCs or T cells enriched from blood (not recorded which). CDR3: CASSQNRDQPQHF. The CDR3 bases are TGCGCCAGCAGCCAAAACAGGGATCAGCCCCAGCATTTT.